This T cell receptor beta chain emerged from a study of blood T cell repertoires in COVID-19. Study at large: Acute and convalescent COVID-19 samples came from the United States, Italy and Spain. T cells, B-cell-depleted T cells, or PBMCs supplied cDNA or gDNA.

Under the authors' procedure: Amplification from reference gene primers served as the basis for estimated nucleated cell counts. Sequenced by immunoSEQ multiplex PCR; TCRdb stores in-frame clones only, minus some. V and J calls plus clone size are reproduced from that table; the DNA served to infer D and trimming. The table has just over 150,000 clones, roughly 82% seen once; the top ten hold 7%. One Seattle source followed patients from active infection through their disease course. The CDR3 totals 15 residues. Germline V gene data show CDR1 as MNHEY and CDR2 as SVGAGI. The V and J ends lost 7 bases and 7 bases, in that order; junction bases with no gene match: 12.

V and J are TRBV6-5 and TRBJ1-5; 8 bases align to TRBD1. The clonotype was recovered from a woman aged 40-49 years with COVID-19, enrolled during active disease. The sequencing input was peripheral blood. CDR3 loop: CASKNRGKGGQPQHF. The DNA of the CDR3 is TGTGCCAGCAAGAACAGGGGGAAGGGGGGACAGCCCCAGCATTTT.